This TCR beta chain was recorded in a study of shared clonotypes between healthy human individuals. Findings and caveats of the study: Naive subsets generally had larger estimated richness than memory subsets. When compared with the clonotypes that were shared by all four sorted-subset donors, the non-shared clonotypes turned out to have lower generation probabilities.

A note on this clone: The target antigen is unknown. Different DNA sequences within this sample yield the same CDR3.

Measured with immunoSEQ multiplex PCR; TCRdb has only the in-frame clones, and not every one. Here the sample spans around 1,000,000 clones, about 72% being singletons. The V segment lost 4 bases and the J segment 4 bases; nucleotides outside the gene matches: 5. The germline V gene has CDR1 SGHRS and CDR2 YFSETQ. There are 15 residues in the CDR3. Sequencing input: memory CD4+ T cells from PBMCs. Subset: CD45RA-negative fraction. The sequence came from a man between 18 and 29 years old in good health. Some clones in this sample may be carry-over from other donors' samples. V and J are TRBV5-1 and TRBJ2-3, with 11 bases fitting TRBD1. The CDR3: CASSLGQGAADTQYF. As DNA, the CDR3 is TGCGCCAGCAGCCTCGGACAGGGGGCCGCAGATACGCAGTATTTT. Based on the CDR3 plus reference TRBV5-1 and TRBJ2-3, the full variable domain is KAGVTQTPRYLIKTRGQQVTLSCSPISGHRSVSWYQQTPGQGLQFLFEYFSETQRNKGNFPGRFSGRQFSNSRSEMNVSTLELGDSALYLCASSLGQGAADTQYFGPGTRLTVL.